The text below deals with one T cell receptor (beta chain). The target antigen is unknown. This CDR3 is built from 14 residues. Trimming at V came to 5 bases and at J to 2 bases, leaving 3 bases not matched to a gene. Germline values: CDR1 SGHAT, CDR2 FQNNGV. The data were obtained in a study of CD8 T cells in ankylosing spondylitis. Study-wide points: It appeared that ankylosing spondylitis blood was characterized by a TCR beta motif of roughly 8 highly homologous variants. Significant enrichment of disease-linked clones was reportedly seen in matched ankylosing spondylitis synovial fluid.

The authors made TCR beta libraries by quantitative 5'-RACE with molecular barcodes. TCRdb fed the 5' RACE reads into MiXCR, producing one record per CDR3 protein. Altogether 200,000 to 300,000 distinct CDR3 sequences are present, about 10% being singletons, with the ten largest covering 2.6%. The sequence came from a male donor with ankylosing spondylitis or in good health (not recorded which). Material for sequencing was blood, either unsorted or a sorted T cell fraction (not recorded which). The J gene is TRBJ1-5, the V gene TRBV11-2; 7 bases are a match to TRBD1. The CDR3 spells CASSAQGGNQPQHF. The CDR3 bases are TGTGCCAGCAGCGCCCAGGGGGGCAATCAGCCCCAGCATTTT.